This T cell receptor beta chain comes out of a study of cytomegalovirus exposure and HLA in healthy donors. As for this clone: Its antigen is not known.

J gave up 5 bases and V 9 bases, and 7 bases lay outside the gene matches. The germline V gene has CDR1 SNHLY and CDR2 FYNNEI. The length of the CDR3 is 14 residues. Overall study findings and caveats: Cytomegalovirus-associated status was assigned to approximately 160 TCR beta chains. The study reported that TCR beta sequences accurately predicted HLA-A and HLA-B alleles in most subjects. No immune exposure information besides CMV serostatus was available.

The PCR made use of 60 Vbeta and 13 Jbeta primers. TCRdb keeps only in-frame clones here, not all; method: immunoSEQ multiplex PCR. The repertoire holds fewer than 110,000 clones, with roughly 80% as singletons. Input material: PBMCs. The chain carries TRBV2 and TRBJ2-7; 13 bases align to TRBD2. The sequence derives from a middle-aged man in good health and CMV-seropositive. Written as DNA, the CDR3 is TGTGCCAGTCGGACTAGCGGGAGTACCAACGAGCAGTACTTC. Protein: CASRTSGSTNEQYF.